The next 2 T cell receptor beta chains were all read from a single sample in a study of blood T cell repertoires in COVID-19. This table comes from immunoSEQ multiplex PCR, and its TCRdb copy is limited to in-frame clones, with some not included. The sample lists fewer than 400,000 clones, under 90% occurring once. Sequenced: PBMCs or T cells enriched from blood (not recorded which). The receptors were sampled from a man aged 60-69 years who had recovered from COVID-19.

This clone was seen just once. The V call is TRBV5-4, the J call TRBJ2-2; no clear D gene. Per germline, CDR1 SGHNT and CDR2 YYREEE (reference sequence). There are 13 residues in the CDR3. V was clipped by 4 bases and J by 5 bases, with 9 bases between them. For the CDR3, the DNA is TGTGCCAGCAGCGTGACTGTTACCGGGGAGCTGTTTTTT. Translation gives CASSVTVTGELFF.

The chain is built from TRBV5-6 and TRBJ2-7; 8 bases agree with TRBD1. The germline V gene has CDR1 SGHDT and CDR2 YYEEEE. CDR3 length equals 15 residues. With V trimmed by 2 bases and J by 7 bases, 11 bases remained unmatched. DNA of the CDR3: TGTGCCAGCAGCTTACCCGGGACAGGCAGGAGGGAGCAGTACTTC. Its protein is CASSLPGTGRREQYF.